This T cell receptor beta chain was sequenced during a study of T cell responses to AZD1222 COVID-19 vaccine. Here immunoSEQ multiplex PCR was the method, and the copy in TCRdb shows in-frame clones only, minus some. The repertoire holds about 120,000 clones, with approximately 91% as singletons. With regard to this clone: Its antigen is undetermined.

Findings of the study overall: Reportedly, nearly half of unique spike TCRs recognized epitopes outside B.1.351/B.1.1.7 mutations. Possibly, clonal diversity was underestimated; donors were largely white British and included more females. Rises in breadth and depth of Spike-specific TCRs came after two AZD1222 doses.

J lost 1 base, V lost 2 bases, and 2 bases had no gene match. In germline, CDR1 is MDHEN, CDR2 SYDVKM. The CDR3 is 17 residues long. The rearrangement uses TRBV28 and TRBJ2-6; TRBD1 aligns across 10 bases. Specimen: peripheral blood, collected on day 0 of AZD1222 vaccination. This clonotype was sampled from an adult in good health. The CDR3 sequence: CASSLGTGVSGANVLTF. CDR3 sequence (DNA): TGTGCCAGCAGTTTAGGGACAGGGGTATCTGGGGCCAACGTCCTGACTTTC.